The 25 T cell receptor beta chains below were found in one sample sequenced in a study of regulatory T cells in long-lasting Graves disease. The time point was: newly diagnosed GD, antithyroid drugs for less than 3 months. PBMCs provided the RNA from which the TCR library was made. Libraries of TCR beta came from iRepertoire HTBI primers plus Arm-PCR of CDR3 regions. TCRdb used MiXCR to reprocess the multiplex PCR reads, holding one entry per CDR3 protein. The data show about 620,000 distinct CDR3 sequences, around 15% seen once. These data are also associated with another study on T cells in Graves' hyperthyroidism and ophthalmopathy.

This material consisted of peripheral blood mononuclear cells (PBMCs), taken at new diagnosis, from a patient treated with antithyroid drugs. Receptors were obtained from a young woman with Graves disease.

The chain combines TRBV24-1 with TRBJ2-3, with 7 nucleotides matching TRBD1. V lost 6 bases to trimming and J lost 3 bases; unmatched junction nucleotides: 26. Germline loops: CDR1 KGHDR, CDR2 SFDVKD. CDR3 length: 21 residues. The CDR3 coding sequence is TGTGCCACCAGTCCGGAACTAAGTCAGACCAAGACAGGGATTCGGACAGATACGCAGTATTTT. Amino acids: CATSPELSQTKTGIRTDTQYF.

This clonotype turned up a few times. The chain joins TRBV19 to TRBJ1-5; D remains unclear. Trimming cost V 6 bases and J 3 bases, with 12 bases left between them. The CDR3 contains 14 residues. CDR1 is LNHDA and CDR2 is SQIVND in the germline V gene (reference sequence). This CDR3 reads CASRFPNYNQPQHF. The CDR3 DNA reads as TGTGCCAGTAGGTTCCCGAATTACAATCAGCCCCAGCATTTT.

V gene TRBV30 combines with J gene TRBJ1-4; a weak D match, TRBD1 (5 bases). The CDR3 has 18 amino acids. V lost 5 bases and J 0 bases, leaving 22 bases between the germline ends. Germline V lookup: CDR1 GTSNPN, CDR2 SVGIG (reference sequence). CDR3 coding DNA: TGTGCCTGGGGACCGGGGCGGATTCCTCTCGCAACTAATGAAAAACTGTTTTTT. It codes for CAWGPGRIPLATNEKLFF.

V and J are TRBV5-6 and TRBJ1-5; 8 nucleotides line up with TRBD1. Germline trimming cut 3 bases from V and 6 bases from J; bases unmatched to any gene: 11. Germline CDR1 SGHDT, CDR2 YYEEEE. This CDR3 is built from 16 residues. The CDR3 loop is CASSSSGQGARQPQHF. DNA for the CDR3: TGTGCCAGCAGCTCCAGCGGCCAGGGGGCCCGTCAGCCCCAGCATTTT.

This clonotype was seen at least ten times. This chain connects TRBV2 to TRBJ1-1, with 8 bases aligning to TRBD1. After removal of 6 bases from V and 5 bases from J, the junction contained 8 bases not matched to a gene. The germline CDR1 and CDR2 sequences are SNHLY and FYNNEI. The CDR3 is 14 amino acids. The CDR3 DNA reads as TGTGCCAGCAGGGGTCGACAGGGGAGGACTGAAGCTTTCTTT. Encoded protein: CASRGRQGRTEAFF.

This clonotype was counted many times. This chain joins TRBV2 and TRBJ2-5; TRBD1 might be the D (6 bases). The CDR3 has 13 amino acids. Trimming left V 7 bases short and J 5 bases short, with 14 bases between. Germline CDR1 is SNHLY and CDR2 is FYNNEI. Here the CDR3 reads CASNEGGMETQYF. DNA for the CDR3: TGTGCCAGCAACGAAGGGGGAATGGAGACCCAGTACTTC.

This clonotype was seen a handful of times. The chain has TRBV9 and TRBJ2-7; 10 bases are shared with TRBD2. V was pared by 0 bases and J by 6 bases, with 6 bases of the junction left unmatched. The CDR3 length is 15 residues. Germline V gene sequence: CDR1 SGDLS, CDR2 YYNGEE. The CDR3 loop reads CASSVDPSGSGEQYF. The CDR3 region has the DNA TGTGCCAGCAGCGTAGATCCTAGCGGGAGTGGCGAGCAGTACTTC.

This clonotype was counted only a few times. The rearrangement links TRBV27 to TRBJ2-3; perhaps TRBD2 as D (5 bases). The end of the DNA aligns better with TRBJ2-7, so the J call may be wrong. The CDR3 spans 17 residues. CDR1 and CDR2 from the germline V gene are MNHEY and SMNVEV (reference sequence). The CDR3 protein is CASRETFGSGSEYEQYF. The CDR3 DNA is TGTGCCAGCAGGGAGACGTTTGGCAGCGGATCAGAGTACGAGCAGTACTTC.

This clonotype was recorded many times. The chain links TRBV11-3 to TRBJ2-5; 9 positions match TRBD2. The CDR3 is 15 amino acids. J lost 2 bases, V lost 2 bases, and 3 bases had no gene match. Germline V gives CDR1 SGHNT, CDR2 YENEEA. As DNA, the CDR3 is TGTGCCAGCAGCTTAACTAGCGGGTTTCAAGAGACCCAGTACTTC. Protein sequence: CASSLTSGFQETQYF.

This clonotype was counted ten times or more. The gene calls are TRBV28 and TRBJ1-5, with TRBD1 as a possible D gene (5 bases). V lost 4 bases to trimming and J lost 5 bases, with 12 bases between them. From germline, CDR1 is MDHEN and CDR2 SYDVKM. The CDR3 covers 14 residues. The chain's CDR3 is CASSWGGVYQPQHF. Here the CDR3 DNA reads TGTGCCAGCAGTTGGGGCGGAGTTTATCAGCCCCAGCATTTT.

This clonotype showed up many times. The chain links TRBV24-1 to TRBJ1-1, with 8 bases that match TRBD1. Germline-derived CDR1 and CDR2 are KGHDR and SFDVKD. V gave up 8 bases and J gave up 4 bases; unmatched junction bases: 5. The CDR3 is made up of 13 amino acids. The CDR3 sequence: CATKQGVSTEAFF. In DNA form, the CDR3 reads TGTGCCACCAAACAGGGGGTTAGCACTGAAGCTTTCTTT.

The V and J genes are TRBV19 and TRBJ1-2; TRBD1 is a possible D gene (6 bases). CDR3 length: 11 residues. V lost 8 bases and J 6 bases, leaving 10 bases between the germline ends. Germline V gene lookup returns CDR1 LNHDA and CDR2 SQIVND (reference sequence). The CDR3: CASYEGDGYTF. The CDR3 DNA sequence: TGTGCCAGTTACGAGGGGGATGGCTACACCTTC.

In this sample, this clonotype turned up a few times. This may be a read error, as it is one base from a much larger clone. The genes are TRBV27 and TRBJ2-5; D perhaps matches TRBD1 (6 bases). CDR3 length equals 13 residues. The germline V gene has CDR1 MNHEY and CDR2 SMNVEV (reference sequence). CDR3 nucleotides: TGTGCCGGCAGCAAAACAGGGATGGAGACCCAGTACTTC. It encodes CAGSKTGMETQYF.

This clonotype was picked up many times. The CDR3 is CASSRDTGELFF. DNA of the CDR3: TGTGCCAGCAGCCGAGACACCGGGGAGCTGTTTTTT. The chain has TRBV7-8 and TRBJ2-2, with no clear D. The CDR3 has 12 amino acids. The germline V and J ends were trimmed by 5 bases and 3 bases, with 4 bases remaining between them. Germline CDR1 reads SGHVS; CDR2 reads FQNEAQ. The full variable domain, completed using reference TRBV7-8 and TRBJ2-2, is GAGVSQSPRYKVAKRGQDVALRCDPISGHVSLFWYQQALGQGPEFLTYFQNEAQLDKSGLPSDRFFAERPEGSVSTLKIQRTQQEDSAVYLCASSRDTGELFFGEGSRLTVL.

Ten or more counts support this clonotype. V and J are TRBV12-3 or TRBV12-4 and TRBJ1-2; D unclear. The CDR3 extends over 12 amino acids. Trimming took 5 bases from V and 1 from J, leaving 5 bases between them. The CDR3 here is CASSPLNYGYTF. CDR3 bases: TGTGCCAGCAGTCCTCTTAACTATGGCTACACCTTC.

This clonotype was seen at least ten times. The V call is TRBV28, the J call TRBJ2-7; perhaps TRBD1 as D (5 bases). This CDR3 contains 13 residues. Trimming took off 7 bases at V and 6 bases at J, with 16 bases between the two ends. Germline CDR1 reads MDHEN; CDR2 reads SYDVKM. The CDR3 here is CASNKGYRREQYF. The CDR3 DNA reads as TGTGCCAGCAATAAGGGGTATCGACGCGAGCAGTACTTC.

Comment on this clonotype: An end of the junction differs from the germline gene, which may be a read error. This chain uses TRBV5-6 with TRBJ2-6; 7 bases line up with TRBD1. The CDR3 runs 13 residues. Germline CDR1 SGHDT, CDR2 YYEEEE. CDR3 sequence: CASSFPGGNVLTF. CDR3 nucleotides: TGTGCCAGCAGCTTCCCAGGGGGCAACGTCCTGACTTTC.

V and J are TRBV3-1 and TRBJ2-7; TRBD1 agrees at 7 bases. CDR3 length: 15 residues. Germline lookup yields CDR1 LGHDT and CDR2 YNNKEL (reference sequence). The trim removed 2 bases at V and 1 base at J, leaving 5 bases unmatched. The CDR3 protein is CASSQSSGQSYEQYF. CDR3 in DNA: TGTGCCAGCAGCCAATCCTCGGGACAGTCCTACGAGCAGTACTTC.

The rearrangement uses TRBV11-2 and TRBJ1-1; D not resolved. V was pared by 2 bases and J by 1 base, with 14 bases between. Germline-derived CDR1 and CDR2 are SGHAT and FQNNGV. The CDR3 sequence is 16 residues long. For the CDR3, the DNA is TGTGCCAGCAGCTTAATTCTGCCGGCGGGGAACACTGAAGCTTTCTTT. This translates into CASSLILPAGNTEAFF.

This clonotype has more than one count but fewer than ten. J is TRBJ1-1 and V is TRBV2, with D perhaps TRBD1 (5 bases). CDR3 length: 14 residues. Trimming shortened V by 6 bases and J by 2 bases, and 13 bases separated the two germline ends. The germline V gene has CDR1 SNHLY and CDR2 FYNNEI. In nucleotides, the CDR3 is TGTGCCAGCAGAGCCCGGGACGCTAACACTGAAGCTTTCTTT. Translating gives CASRARDANTEAFF.

There are many counts of this clonotype. V and J are TRBV28 and TRBJ1-1, with TRBD1 matching over 9 bases. The V gene's germline CDR1 is MDHEN and CDR2 SYDVKM. The CDR3 length is 13 residues. V was clipped by 6 bases and J by 4 bases; unmatched bases: 3. The CDR3, as DNA: TGTGCCAGCAGCGAACAGGGGGCCACTGAAGCTTTCTTT. Translated, it gives CASSEQGATEAFF.

This clonotype was seen at least ten times. This chain connects TRBV11-2 to TRBJ2-1; 8 bases align to TRBD2. After removal of 3 bases from V and 0 bases from J, the junction contained 4 bases not matched to a gene. Germline CDR1 is SGHAT and CDR2 is FQNNGV. This CDR3 contains 16 residues. The CDR3 DNA reads TGTGCCAGCAGCTTTAGCGGGGCTAGCTCCTACAATGAGCAGTTCTTC. Translating it yields CASSFSGASSYNEQFF.

The chain links TRBV20-1 to TRBJ2-1; 8 bases are shared with TRBD2. Germline V gene sequence: CDR1 DFQATT, CDR2 SNEGSKA (reference sequence). The CDR3 totals 14 residues. Unmatched junction bases numbered 6, after V lost 3 bases and J lost 5 bases. The CDR3 DNA is TGCAGTGCTAGCGCGGGAGGAATAAACAATGAGCAGTTCTTC. Translated: CSASAGGINNEQFF.

J is TRBJ2-7 and V is TRBV25-1; 10 bases are shared with TRBD2. Germline lookup yields CDR1 MGHDK and CDR2 SYGVNS. V lost 6 bases and J lost 6; bases outside the gene matches: 11. The CDR3 sequence is 15 residues long. This chain's CDR3 is CASRATGTSVCEQYF. CDR3 coding DNA: TGTGCCAGCAGGGCAACCGGGACTAGCGTGTGCGAGCAGTACTTC.

The chain employs TRBV5-1 and TRBJ2-2; a possible D gene is TRBD1 (8 bases). The germline CDR1 and CDR2 sequences are SGHRS and YFSETQ. Trimming took off 0 bases at V and 6 bases at J, with 15 bases between the two ends. CDR3 length: 16 amino acids. CDR3 amino acids: CASSLEAGQVPGELFF. The DNA of the CDR3 is TGCGCCAGCAGCTTGGAAGCGGGACAGGTCCCCGGGGAGCTGTTTTTT.